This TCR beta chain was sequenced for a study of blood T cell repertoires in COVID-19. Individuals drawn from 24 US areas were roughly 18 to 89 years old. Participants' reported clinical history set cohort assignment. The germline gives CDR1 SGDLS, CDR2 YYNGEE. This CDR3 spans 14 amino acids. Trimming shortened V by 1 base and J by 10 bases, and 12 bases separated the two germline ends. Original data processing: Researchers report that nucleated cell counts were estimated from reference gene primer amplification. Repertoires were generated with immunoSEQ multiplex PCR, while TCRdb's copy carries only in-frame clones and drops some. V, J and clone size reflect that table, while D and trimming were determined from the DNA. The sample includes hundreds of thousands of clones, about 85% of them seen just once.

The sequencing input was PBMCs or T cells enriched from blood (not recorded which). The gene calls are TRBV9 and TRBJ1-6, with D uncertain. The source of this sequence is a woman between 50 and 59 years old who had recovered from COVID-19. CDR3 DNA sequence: TGTGCCAGCAGCGTACTCCATGAGCTCTCACCCCTCCACTTT. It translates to CASSVLHELSPLHF.